The next 14 T cell receptor beta chains were all read from a single sample in a study of cytomegalovirus exposure and HLA in healthy donors (dated by TCRdb to 2016 to 2017). The library was obtained by the immunoSEQ multiplex PCR assay. A mixture of 60 forward primers for TCR Vbeta segments and 13 reverse primers for TCR Jbeta segments was used in the multiplex PCR. TCRdb holds this immuneACCESS table with in-frame rearrangements only. Some clones are missing; in checked studies, unresolved V genes explain under half, and the rest has no known cause. This sample has 100,000 to 120,000 clones in its table, and nearly 15% of those were observed once. The ten largest clones take up 0.83% of the sample. The sample taken for sequencing was PBMCs. These receptors all stem from a female donor in good health and CMV-seronegative.

The J gene is TRBJ2-1, the V gene TRBV15; 7 positions agree with TRBD1. The CDR3 is made up of 16 amino acids. V lost 0 bases and J lost 0; bases outside the gene matches: 2. Germline V gene lookup returns CDR1 LNHNV and CDR2 YYDKDF (reference sequence). The CDR3 region is CATSRERDSSYNEQFF. The CDR3 nucleotides read TGTGCCACCAGCAGAGAACGGGACAGCTCCTACAATGAGCAGTTCTTC.

The rearrangement links TRBV30 to TRBJ1-3; D is possibly TRBD1 (6 bases). Germline loops: CDR1 GTSNPN, CDR2 SVGIG (reference sequence). V dropped 5 bases and J dropped 1 base, with 9 bases sitting between them. The CDR3 length is 13 residues. The CDR3 DNA reads as TGTGCCTGGTCAACAGGGTCTGGAAACACCATATATTTT. Protein product: CAWSTGSGNTIYF.

This clone was found a few times. V is TRBV9 and J is TRBJ2-1; the match to TRBD1 covers 9 bases. CDR1 and CDR2 (germline): SGDLS, YYNGEE. This CDR3 region has 14 residues. With V trimmed by 0 bases and J by 6 bases, 1 base remained unmatched. The CDR3 DNA reads TGTGCCAGCAGCGTAGACAGGGGGCTCAATGAGCAGTTCTTC. It yields the protein CASSVDRGLNEQFF.

The rearrangement joins TRBV7-9 to TRBJ2-4; D is possibly TRBD1 (7 bases). The CDR3 length is 13 residues. The V and J ends lost 4 bases and 8 bases respectively, with 12 bases between them. Germline-derived CDR1 and CDR2 are SEHNR and FQNEAQ (reference sequence). The DNA for the CDR3 is TGTGCCAGCAGCTACCAGGGGGGCGACATTCAGTACTTC. Encoded protein: CASSYQGGDIQYF.

This clone has more than one count but fewer than ten. V usage is TRBV4-3 and J usage is TRBJ1-2; D possibly corresponds to TRBD1 (6 bases). This CDR3 region has 14 residues. The V gene lost 3 bases and the J gene lost 4 bases, with 12 bases spanning the gap. Germline CDR1 is LGHNA and CDR2 is YSLEER. As DNA, the CDR3 is TGCGCCAGCAGCCAGGGGGCCGCGAGCTATGGCTACACCTTC. This gives the protein CASSQGAASYGYTF.

The rearrangement links TRBV27 to TRBJ2-7; possible D gene TRBD2, 7 bases. V was pared by 8 bases and J by 7 bases, with 15 bases between. The germline gives CDR1 MNHEY, CDR2 SMNVEV (reference sequence). This CDR3 region has 12 residues. CDR3 residues: CASRGGGWEQYF. CDR3 bases: TGTGCCAGCCGTGGGGGGGGCTGGGAGCAGTACTTC.

The count of this clone is one. The V and J genes are TRBV19 and TRBJ1-3; TRBD1 matches 7 bases. CDR3 size: 15 residues. The germline V gene encodes CDR1 LNHDA and CDR2 SQIVND (reference sequence). Trimming cost V 5 bases and J 4 bases; bases outside gene matches: 8. The CDR3 DNA sequence: TGTGCCAGTAGTCCGCAGACAGGGTACGGAAACACCATATATTTT. Translating it yields CASSPQTGYGNTIYF.

The chain combines TRBV25-1 with TRBJ2-1, with 7 bases fitting TRBD2. V gave up 1 base and J gave up 7 bases; unmatched junction bases: 7. The CDR3 loop spans 15 amino acids. The germline V gene has CDR1 MGHDK and CDR2 SYGVNS. The CDR3 reads CASSELAGVNNEQFF. For the CDR3, the DNA is TGTGCCAGCAGTGAATTGGCGGGGGTGAATAATGAGCAGTTCTTC.

The rearrangement links TRBV30 to TRBJ2-4, with D tentatively TRBD2 (7 bases). The CDR3 covers 15 residues. CDR1 is GTSNPN and CDR2 is SVGIG in the germline V gene (reference sequence). The V and J ends lost 4 bases and 2 bases respectively, with 15 bases between them. CDR3 in DNA: TGTGCCTGGAAGGGGGGGCCTAATTCCAAAAACATTCAGTACTTC. Protein: CAWKGGPNSKNIQYF.

The J gene is TRBJ2-2, the V gene TRBV7-9, with D possibly TRBD1 on 5 matching bases. This CDR3 contains 15 residues. The V and J ends lost 2 bases and 2 bases respectively, with 9 bases between them. The germline V gene has CDR1 SEHNR and CDR2 FQNEAQ (reference sequence). As DNA, the CDR3 is TGTGCCAGCAGCTTATTAGGGGATAACACCGGGGAGCTGTTTTTT. Protein: CASSLLGDNTGELFF.

In its sample, this clone was seen a few times. The rearrangement uses TRBV5-1 and TRBJ2-7; no firm D call. The V end lost 0 bases, the J end lost 0 bases, and 10 bases lay between the germline ends. The CDR3 sequence is 15 residues long. CDR1 is SGHRS, CDR2 YFSETQ, per germline. The CDR3 loop is CASSLALESSYEQYF. CDR3 nucleotide sequence: TGCGCCAGCAGCTTGGCCTTGGAGAGCTCCTACGAGCAGTACTTC.

This clone has just a few counts. The chain combines TRBV6-5 with TRBJ2-2; D is undetermined. V was clipped by 2 bases and J by 7 bases, with 2 bases between them. Germline assignment: CDR1 MNHEY and CDR2 SVGAGI. There are 11 residues in the CDR3. The CDR3, as DNA: TGTGCCAGCAGTTACCGCGGGGAGCTGTTTTTT. Its protein is CASSYRGELFF.

J is TRBJ1-5 and V is TRBV7-9, with 7 bases identical to TRBD1. From germline, CDR1 is SEHNR and CDR2 FQNEAQ (reference sequence). The J segment lost 4 bases and the V segment lost 2 bases, leaving 8 bases of the junction unmatched. The length of the CDR3 is 16 residues. The CDR3 loop reads CASSLSRGSGNQPQHF. The DNA of the CDR3 is TGTGCCAGCAGCTTATCCAGGGGGTCGGGGAATCAGCCCCAGCATTTT.

The genes are TRBV30 and TRBJ2-5; 12 positions match TRBD1. Germline V gives CDR1 GTSNPN, CDR2 SVGIG (reference sequence). There are 14 residues in the CDR3. Losses at the gene ends were 5 bases for V and 5 bases for J; bases not matched to a gene: 6. The CDR3 loop is CAWGGTGGSETQYF. DNA for the CDR3: TGTGCCTGGGGGGGGACAGGGGGCTCGGAGACCCAGTACTTC. Filled out from reference TRBV30 and TRBJ2-5, the complete variable domain reads SQTIHQWPATLVQPVGSPLSLECTVEGTSNPNLYWYRQAAGRGLQLLFYSVGIGQISSEVPQNLSASRPQDRQFILSSKKLLLSDSGFYLCAWGGTGGSETQYFGPGTRLLVL.